The entry that follows covers one T cell receptor beta chain sequence. Its antigen is not yet known. The input lacks base qualities; no much larger clone sits a single base away. The data were taken from a study of sequential checkpoint blockade in melanoma (dated by TCRdb to about 2019). About the study as a whole: In a 1:1 randomization, patients received either first-line nivolumab then ipilimumab (arm A) or ipilimumab then nivolumab (arm B). Maintenance nivolumab came after each of the two trial sequences. Overall results and qualifications from the work: Larger, independent patient cohorts are needed to validate the response-prediction model that combines TCR metrics and mutation burden.

According to the study, the label for this sample's treatment or condition signals: randomized to nivolumab then ipilimumab (arm A) or the reverse (arm B). None of the trial patients had been given prior DNA-damaging chemotherapy. On a FACS Aria II flow cytometer, live CD3+CD8+ cells that were negative for CD19 and CD56 were sorted from thawed PBMCs. Samples came from patients with melanoma in CheckMate 064, a randomized, open-label phase II trial of sequential checkpoint blockade. Leukapheresis was used to collect peripheral blood mononuclear cells, which were then purified with Ficoll-Paque and frozen in human serum with roughly 9.8% DMSO. Right after sorting, the blood CD3+CD8+ cells were verified to be >95% pure, and DNA extraction followed. The immunoSEQ Assay was used to immunosequence TCRbeta CDR3 regions from genomic DNA. Genomic DNA was amplified by bias-controlled multiplex PCR before high-throughput sequencing. In the original analysis: To quantify the absolute abundance of each unique TCRbeta CDR3 region, the sequences were collapsed and filtered. Clonality, defined as 1 minus Pielou's evenness, was calculated using only productive rearrangements. Clones with significantly greater frequencies in on-treatment versus baseline samples were identified using a previously published method. Held by TCRdb, this immuneACCESS table contains in-frame sequences only and omits some clones. Under half of the omission traces to an unresolved V gene where checked; the cause of the rest is unknown. That table furnishes V, J and clone size, whereas the DNA furnished D and trimming. Recorded for this sample are about 20,000 clones; about two thirds of them occurred a single time. 20% to 25% of the sample rests with the top ten.

From a lookup of the germline V gene (reference sequence), CDR1 and CDR2 are MNHEY and SMNVEV. Trimming leaves V shorter by 2 bases and J shorter by 7 bases, with the junction holding 0 bases beyond the gene matches. CDR3 length: 13 amino acids, cysteine to phenylalanine. Just the 39-base CDR3 DNA is kept, in frame starting at base 1. The material sequenced was CD8+ T cells sorted from blood (inferred from file names), taken from a patient given nivolumab and ipilimumab in sequence. The receptor was isolated from a human donor with melanoma. Here the chain combines TRBV27 and TRBJ2-7, with TRBD2 matching 12 junction bases. The CDR3 protein sequence reads: CASSLLAGGEQYF. The DNA is as follows: TGTGCCAGCAGTTTACTAGCGGGAGGGGAGCAGTACTTC.